This is a list of T cell receptor beta chains from one sample in a study of breast tumors, draining lymph nodes, adjacent tissues. TCRdb called the multiplex PCR reads again in MiXCR, with one record for every CDR3 protein. The table records around 230,000 distinct CDR3 sequences, around 35% of them present only once. Sequenced sample: axillary lymph node tissue. The receptors derive from a female donor with breast cancer. Some clones in this sample may be carry-over from other donors' samples. CDR3s include the opening cysteine and the closing phenylalanine or tryptophan. A D gene is named only where the DNA matches it firmly.

d_call	v_call	j_call	cdr3_length	cdr3_aa
-	TRBV19	TRBJ2-2	17	CASTPGLSSKRAGELFF
TRBD1	TRBV2	TRBJ2-1	16	CASSPYPGQYYNEQFF
-	TRBV5-6	TRBJ1-4	14	CASSFGTDVEKLFF
-	TRBV28	TRBJ2-5	17	CASSSGGSLAGGETQYF
TRBD1	TRBV18	TRBJ2-7	15	CASSPGGQGTYEQYF
TRBD1	TRBV7-3	TRBJ2-1	16	CASSTRTGVSLNEQFF
-	TRBV11-2	TRBJ2-2	14	CASSSQGYSGELFF
-	TRBV10-3	TRBJ1-4	14	CAISEGSRNEKLFF
-	TRBV11-3	TRBJ2-5	13	CASSFGEQETQYF
-	TRBV6-5	TRBJ1-2	12	CASRTLNYGYTF
-	TRBV12-3/TRBV12-4	TRBJ1-4	13	CASSSEVREKLFF